This TCR beta chain originates from a study of CD8+CD57+ T cells in acquired aplastic anemia. About the study: The study obtained an average of around 3.4 ug of DNA from sorted CD4+ and CD8+ cells.

This clonotype was observed once. Germline CDR1 is SGHTA and CDR2 is FQGNSA. V lost 6 bases to trimming and J lost 2 bases, with 17 bases between them. This CDR3 spans 15 amino acids. According to the study, genomic DNA was the template for TCR beta VDJ and CDR3 profiling. TCRdb used MiXCR to reprocess the reads, holding one entry per CDR3 protein. The data show some 200,000 distinct CDR3 sequences, around 60% seen once. The chain has TRBV7-2 and TRBJ2-7, with D possibly TRBD2 on 6 matching bases. The clonotype comes from a human donor in good health. The material sequenced was sorted CD4+, CD8+, or CD8+CD57+ T cells (not recorded which) from PBMCs. Here the CDR3 DNA reads TGTGCCAGCAGTTCCCTAGCGAAGTTCCCCTACGAGCAGTACTTC. Translation gives CASSSLAKFPYEQYF.